The clone carrying this T cell receptor beta chain occurred a few times. The antigen is unknown. TCRdb re-called the RT-PCR reads with MiXCR, one entry per CDR3 protein. Among a few hundred thousand distinct CDR3 sequences listed, less than 15% were seen once. The data belong to a study of response to subunit inactivated influenza vaccine. The study's findings and limits: Every seasonal influenza vaccination brings in few new T cells, the authors suggested.

Germline-derived CDR1 and CDR2 are SNHLY and FYNNEI. The CDR3 is 16 residues long. V was cut by 3 bases and J by 3 bases, with 16 bases left in between. The chain is built from TRBV2 and TRBJ2-3; the D gene could be TRBD1 or TRBD2 (5 bases each). The sequence derives from a man in his fifties or sixties who received an inactivated influenza vaccine. The sequenced sample was PBMCs from blood, obtained about 12 days after vaccination. Written as DNA, the CDR3 is TGTGCCAGCAGTGATAGTTCCGGGACGATGACAGATACGCAGTATTTT. Translated: CASSDSSGTMTDTQYF.